The 5 T cell receptor beta chains given below trace back to one sample, sequenced in a study of beta chain features in type 1 diabetes. These receptors' targets are unknown. General observations from the study: TCRB CDR3s from Type 1 diabetes patients were moderately but significantly shorter in all four CD4+ subsets.

The study reverse transcribed the entire isolated RNA, so it sequenced expressed TCRB transcripts. Profiled with immunoSEQ multiplex PCR; TCRdb holds only in-frame clones, not every one. Among 400,000 or so clones listed, roughly 12% were seen once. What was sequenced was naive CD4+ T cells from blood. The receptors shown here come from a woman aged 18-30 years with type 1 diabetes.

This chain connects TRBV11-2 to TRBJ1-2, with D possibly matching TRBD1 (6 bases). This CDR3 is built from 14 residues. Germline V gene sequence: CDR1 SGHAT, CDR2 FQNNGV. Trimming took off 4 bases at V and 9 bases at J, with 18 bases between the two ends. The CDR3 sequence is CASSSQGITLSYTF. In DNA, the CDR3 is TGTGCCAGCAGCTCCCAGGGGATTACTTTAAGCTACACCTTC.

This clone was observed a few times. V usage is TRBV14 and J usage is TRBJ1-6; D perhaps matches TRBD1 (5 bases). With 4 bases removed from V and 7 bases from J, the gap between germline ends came to 17 bases. Germline V lookup: CDR1 SGHDN, CDR2 FVKESK. The CDR3 covers 16 residues. CDR3 nucleotide sequence: TGTGCCAGCAGCCCCCTCGCGGGACTGATAAATTCACCCCTCCACTTT. Translated, it gives CASSPLAGLINSPLHF.

This clone was observed once. V is TRBV18 and J is TRBJ2-7; tentative D call: TRBD2 (5 bases). Germline V gene lookup returns CDR1 KGHSH and CDR2 LQKENI. V was pared by 2 bases and J by 3 bases, with 11 bases between. The CDR3 totals 14 residues. CDR3 in amino acids: CASSPFSRDYEQYF. CDR3 in DNA: TGTGCCAGCTCACCATTCTCGAGGGACTACGAGCAGTACTTC.

The chain has TRBV30 and TRBJ1-4, with 8 positions matching TRBD1. Trimming took 4 bases from V and 10 from J; bases not matched to a gene: 14. This CDR3 has 15 residues. The germline V gene encodes CDR1 GTSNPN and CDR2 SVGIG (reference sequence). The CDR3 DNA sequence: TGTGCCTGGACCCTCGCGGGACAGGTTACGGGAAAACTGTTTTTT. This encodes CAWTLAGQVTGKLFF. Full variable domain (rest looked up from reference TRBV30 and TRBJ1-4): SQTIHQWPATLVQPVGSPLSLECTVEGTSNPNLYWYRQAAGRGLQLLFYSVGIGQISSEVPQNLSASRPQDRQFILSSKKLLLSDSGFYLCAWTLAGQVTGKLFFGSGTQLSVL.

There are a few counts of this clone. V is TRBV11-3 and J is TRBJ2-7, with TRBD1 as a possible D gene (5 bases). The CDR3 contains 13 residues. Germline CDR1 reads SGHNT; CDR2 reads YENEEA. V was shortened by 4 bases and J by 7 bases, with 14 bases between the two germline ends. The CDR3: CASSSWSRDEQYF. CDR3 DNA sequence: TGTGCCAGCAGCTCGTGGAGCAGGGATGAGCAGTACTTC.